This T cell receptor (beta chain) was found in a study of follicular helper T cells after annual influenza vaccination. Findings of the study overall: ICOS+CD38+ cTfh clonality tracked population frequency, and its change tracked circulating plasmablast change.

For this clone: Its antigen is not identified.

Survey level resolution was used for TCRB sequencing. Only in-frame clones appear in the TCRdb table, and some are missing; sequencing was by immunoSEQ multiplex PCR. This sample carries thousands of clones, roughly 88% of them seen once, and the ten largest clones take 1.6%. As for time point: 2015-2016 season, 7 days after influenza vaccination. Community-dwelling subjects without influenza vaccination in the prior 6 months were enrolled. ICOS+CD38+ and ICOS-CD38- fractions were sorted from non-naive CD4+CXCR5+PD-1+ cells. The length of the CDR3 is 12 residues. Germline CDR1 reads MDHEN; CDR2 reads SYDVKM. V was trimmed by 5 bases and J by 5 bases, leaving 9 bases between them.

This chain links TRBV28 with TRBJ1-2; D is unclear. The sequencing used CXCR5+ CD38- circulating T follicular helper cells from blood, collected 7 days after influenza vaccination. Subset described: circulating Tfh, non-naive CD4+CXCR5+PD-1+ (ICOS+CD38+ or ICOS-CD38-). This TCR came from an adult who received the influenza vaccine. CDR3 loop: CASSNKDYGYTF. The CDR3 nucleotides are TGTGCCAGCAGTAACAAGGATTATGGCTACACCTTC.